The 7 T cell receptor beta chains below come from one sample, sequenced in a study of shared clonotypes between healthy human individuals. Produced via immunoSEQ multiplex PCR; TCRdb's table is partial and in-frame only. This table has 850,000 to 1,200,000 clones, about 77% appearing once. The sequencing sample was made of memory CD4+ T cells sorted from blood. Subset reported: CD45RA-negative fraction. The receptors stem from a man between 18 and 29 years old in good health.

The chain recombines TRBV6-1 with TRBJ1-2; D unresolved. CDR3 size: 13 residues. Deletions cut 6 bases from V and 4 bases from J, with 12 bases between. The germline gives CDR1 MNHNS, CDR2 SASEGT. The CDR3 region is CASRLWEFYGYTF. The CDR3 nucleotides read TGTGCCAGCAGACTCTGGGAGTTCTATGGCTACACCTTC.

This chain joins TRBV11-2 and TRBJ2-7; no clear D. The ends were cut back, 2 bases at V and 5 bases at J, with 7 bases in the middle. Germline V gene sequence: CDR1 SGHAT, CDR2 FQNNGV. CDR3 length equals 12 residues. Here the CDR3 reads CASSLMSDEQYF. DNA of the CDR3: TGTGCCAGCAGCTTAATGTCCGACGAGCAGTACTTC.

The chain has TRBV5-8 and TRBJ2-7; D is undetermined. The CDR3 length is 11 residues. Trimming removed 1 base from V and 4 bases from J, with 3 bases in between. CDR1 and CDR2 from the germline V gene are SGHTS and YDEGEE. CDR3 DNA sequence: TGTGCCAGCAGCTTGAAGTACGAGCAGTACTTC. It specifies CASSLKYEQYF.

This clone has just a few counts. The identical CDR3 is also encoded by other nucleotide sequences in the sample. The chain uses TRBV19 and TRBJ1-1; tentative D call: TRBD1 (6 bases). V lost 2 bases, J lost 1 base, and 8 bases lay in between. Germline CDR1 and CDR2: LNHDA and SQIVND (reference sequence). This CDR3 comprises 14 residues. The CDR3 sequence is CASSITGRNTEAFF. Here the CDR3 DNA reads TGTGCCAGTAGTATAACAGGGCGGAACACTGAAGCTTTCTTT.

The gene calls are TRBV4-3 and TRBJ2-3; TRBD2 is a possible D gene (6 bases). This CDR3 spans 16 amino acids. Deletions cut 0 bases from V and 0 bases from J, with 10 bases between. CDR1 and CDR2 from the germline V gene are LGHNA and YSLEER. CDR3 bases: TGCGCCAGCAGCCAAGATGCGAGCGGGAGCACAGATACGCAGTATTTT. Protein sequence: CASSQDASGSTDTQYF.

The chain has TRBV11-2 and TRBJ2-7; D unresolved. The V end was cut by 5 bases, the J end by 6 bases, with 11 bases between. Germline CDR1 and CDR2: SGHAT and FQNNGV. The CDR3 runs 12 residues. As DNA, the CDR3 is TGTGCCAGCAGCAGGCTCGGCCGCGAGCAGTACTTC. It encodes CASSRLGREQYF.

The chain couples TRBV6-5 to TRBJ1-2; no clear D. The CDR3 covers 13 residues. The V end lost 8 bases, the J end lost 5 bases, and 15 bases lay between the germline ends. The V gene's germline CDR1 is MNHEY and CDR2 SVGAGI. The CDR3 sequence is CASRSPVSYGYTF. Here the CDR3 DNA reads TGTGCCAGCCGCAGTCCCGTCTCTTATGGCTACACCTTC.